Listed here are 14 T cell receptor beta chains from one sample, sequenced in a study of T cell responses to AZD1222 COVID-19 vaccine (dated by TCRdb to the early 2020s). This specimen's time point label, interpreted: about 28 days (+/-7) after the second vaccine dose. The library was produced with the immunoSEQ multiplex PCR assay. TCRdb holds this immuneACCESS table with in-frame rearrangements only. Some clones are missing; in checked studies, unresolved V genes explain under half, and the rest has no known cause. Across this sample there are roughly 70,000 clones, with 70% to 90% seen only once. The ten largest clonotypes hold roughly 1.3% of the sample. Source: peripheral blood, taken 28 days after the second AZD1222 dose. Every receptor here comes from an adult who received the AZD1222 COVID-19 vaccine.

The rearrangement joins TRBV27 to TRBJ1-5; perhaps TRBD1 as D (5 bases). The V end was cut by 6 bases, the J end by 4 bases, with 10 bases between. Germline V gives CDR1 MNHEY, CDR2 SMNVEV (reference sequence). The CDR3 spans 13 residues. This chain's CDR3 is CASSGTLNQPQHF. As DNA, the CDR3 is TGTGCCAGCAGCGGGACCCTAAATCAGCCCCAGCATTTT.

The genes are TRBV3-1 (or the pseudogene TRBV3-2) and TRBJ2-7; TRBD1 matches 7 bases. Germline lookup yields CDR1 LGHDT and CDR2 YNNKEL (reference sequence). V was pared by 7 bases and J by 6 bases, with 15 bases of the junction left unmatched. The CDR3 contains 15 residues. The CDR3 reads CASKKGRDSPTEQYF. In DNA form, the CDR3 reads TGTGCCAGCAAGAAGGGACGGGACAGCCCTACCGAGCAGTACTTC.

The rearrangement joins TRBV7-9 to TRBJ2-1, with 9 positions matching TRBD2. Germline CDR1 is SEHNR and CDR2 is FQNEAQ (reference sequence). After removal of 1 base from V and 4 bases from J, the junction contained 8 bases not matched to a gene. The CDR3 spans 17 residues. CDR3 sequence reads: CASSLEGGRALYNEQFF. The CDR3 DNA sequence: TGTGCCAGCAGCTTAGAGGGCGGGAGGGCCTTATACAATGAGCAGTTCTTC.

The table lists this clone with a count of one. This chain uses TRBV4-3 with TRBJ2-3; 11 bases map to TRBD2. The CDR3 sequence is 17 residues long. J was trimmed by 1 base and V by 1 base; bases with no gene match: 4. Per the germline V gene, CDR1 is LGHNA and CDR2 is YSLEER. This CDR3 is CASSQGLAGGGTDTQYF. The CDR3 coding sequence is TGCGCCAGCAGCCAAGGGCTAGCGGGGGGCGGCACAGATACGCAGTATTTT.

CDR3 nucleotide sequence: TGTGCCAGCAGCCGAGAACGGACAGGCTCCTACGAGCAGTACTTC. Translating it yields CASSRERTGSYEQYF. V usage is TRBV7-9 and J usage is TRBJ2-7; 7 bases match TRBD1. The CDR3 length is 15 residues. V lost 5 bases to trimming and J lost 0 bases; unmatched junction nucleotides: 7. Looked up from germline, CDR1 is SEHNR and CDR2 is FQNEAQ (reference sequence).

This rearrangement joins TRBV12-1 to TRBJ2-1; the table's D call, TRBD2, was not checked against the DNA. TRBV12-1 is termed a pseudogene. This CDR3 has 16 amino acids. The CDR3 DNA reads TGTGCCAGCAGCTTTCTAACTAGCGGGGTTTGGGATGAGCAGTTCTTC. Translation: CASSFLTSGVWDEQFF.

The sample holds a few counts of this clone. The CDR3 DNA sequence: TGTGCCAGTACCCCACCGGGACTAGGCTCCTACAATGAGCAGTTCTTC. It codes for CASTPPGLGSYNEQFF. The chain has TRBV19 and TRBJ2-1; 8 nucleotides agree with TRBD2. Losses at the gene ends were 7 bases for V and 0 bases for J; bases not matched to a gene: 8. CDR3 length: 16 residues. Germline values: CDR1 LNHDA, CDR2 SQIVND (reference sequence).

The V call is TRBV11-2, the J call TRBJ1-3; D perhaps matches TRBD1 (5 bases). Germline CDR1 is SGHAT and CDR2 is FQNNGV. The V end lost 3 bases, the J end lost 0 bases, and 9 bases lay between the germline ends. This CDR3 comprises 15 residues. This CDR3 is CASSFLGVSGNTIYF. DNA of the CDR3: TGTGCCAGCAGCTTCCTGGGGGTCTCTGGAAACACCATATATTTT.

In DNA, the CDR3 is TGTGCCAGCAGCCCCGACAGCGGAGCGGGAAGAGTCGACGAGCAGTACTTC. Its translation is CASSPDSGAGRVDEQYF. This chain joins TRBV7-2 and TRBJ2-7; 7 nucleotides align to TRBD2. With 5 bases clipped from V and 5 bases from J, the junction kept 18 bases outside the gene matches. CDR3 length: 17 amino acids. Germline CDR1 and CDR2: SGHTA and FQGNSA.

J is TRBJ1-2 and V is TRBV6-5; 7 bases are shared with TRBD1. Germline lookup yields CDR1 MNHEY and CDR2 SVGAGI. After removal of 5 bases from V and 7 bases from J, the junction contained 10 bases not matched to a gene. This CDR3 comprises 14 residues. CDR3 in amino acids: CASSHPDRVSGYTF. The CDR3 DNA sequence: TGTGCCAGCAGTCACCCCGACAGGGTCAGTGGCTACACCTTC.

The rearrangement joins TRBV24-1 to TRBJ2-3; TRBD1 matches 10 bases. The germline CDR1 and CDR2 sequences are KGHDR and SFDVKD. V lost 3 bases, J lost 6 bases, and 5 bases stayed unmatched. The length of the CDR3 is 15 residues. The CDR3 sequence: CATSDGGQGRDTQYF. CDR3 in DNA: TGTGCCACCAGTGATGGGGGACAGGGGAGGGATACGCAGTATTTT.

The chain employs TRBV4-2 and TRBJ2-1; D call uncertain. Germline V CDR1 and CDR2: LGHNA, YNFKEQ. The V and J ends lost 0 bases and 0 bases respectively, with 9 bases between them. The length of the CDR3 is 16 residues. In nucleotides, the CDR3 is TGTGCCAGCAGCCAAGATCGGCAGAGCTCCTACAATGAGCAGTTCTTC. This codes for CASSQDRQSSYNEQFF.

This clone was observed once. V is TRBV5-1 and J is TRBJ2-7, with 7 bases identical to TRBD1. V lost 4 bases, J lost 3 bases, and 7 bases stayed unmatched. This CDR3 contains 14 residues. Looked up from germline, CDR1 is SGHRS and CDR2 is YFSETQ. The CDR3 DNA sequence: TGCGCCAGCAGCCTCGGGACAGCCAACTACGAGCAGTACTTC. Translated: CASSLGTANYEQYF. Full variable domain (remainder filled in from reference TRBV5-1 and TRBJ2-7): KAGVTQTPRYLIKTRGQQVTLSCSPISGHRSVSWYQQTPGQGLQFLFEYFSETQRNKGNFPGRFSGRQFSNSRSEMNVSTLELGDSALYLCASSLGTANYEQYFGPGTRLTVT.

The chain has TRBV18 and TRBJ1-2; D is perhaps TRBD1 (6 bases). From germline, CDR1 is KGHSH and CDR2 LQKENI. There are 17 residues in the CDR3. Trimming shortened V by 1 base and J by 0 bases, and 15 bases separated the two germline ends. In DNA form, the CDR3 reads TGTGCCAGCTCACCACTGTCGGACAGTGAAACTAACTATGGCTACACCTTC. Its protein product is CASSPLSDSETNYGYTF.